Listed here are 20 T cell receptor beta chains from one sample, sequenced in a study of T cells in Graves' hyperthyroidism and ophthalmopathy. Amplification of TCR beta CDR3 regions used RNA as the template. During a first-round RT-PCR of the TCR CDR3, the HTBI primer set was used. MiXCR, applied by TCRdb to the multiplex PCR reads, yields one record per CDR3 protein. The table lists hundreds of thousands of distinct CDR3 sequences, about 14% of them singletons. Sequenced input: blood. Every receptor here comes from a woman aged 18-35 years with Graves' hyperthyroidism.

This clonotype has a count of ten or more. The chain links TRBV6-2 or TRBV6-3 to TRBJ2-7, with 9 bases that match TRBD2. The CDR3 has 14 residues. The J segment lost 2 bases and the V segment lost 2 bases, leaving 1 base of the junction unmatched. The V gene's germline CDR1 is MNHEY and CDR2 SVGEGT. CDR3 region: CASSYRTSAYEQYF. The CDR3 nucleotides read TGTGCCAGCAGTTACAGGACTAGCGCCTACGAGCAGTACTTC.

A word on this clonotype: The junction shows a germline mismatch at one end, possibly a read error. The CDR3 sequence is CASSPRGGSYDQYF. The CDR3 DNA sequence: TGTGCCAGCAGTCCTCGGGGCGGGTCCTACGATCAGTACTTC. The chain uses TRBV12-3 or TRBV12-4 and TRBJ2-7; D may be TRBD1 or TRBD2 (5 bases each). This CDR3 comprises 14 residues.

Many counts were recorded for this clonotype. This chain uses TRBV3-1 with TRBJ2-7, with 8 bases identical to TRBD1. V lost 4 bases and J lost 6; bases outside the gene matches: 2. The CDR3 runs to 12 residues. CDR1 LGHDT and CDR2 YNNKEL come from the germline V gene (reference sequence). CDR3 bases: TGTGCCAGCAGCCCAGGGGGCGTCGAGCAGTACTTC. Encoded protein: CASSPGGVEQYF.

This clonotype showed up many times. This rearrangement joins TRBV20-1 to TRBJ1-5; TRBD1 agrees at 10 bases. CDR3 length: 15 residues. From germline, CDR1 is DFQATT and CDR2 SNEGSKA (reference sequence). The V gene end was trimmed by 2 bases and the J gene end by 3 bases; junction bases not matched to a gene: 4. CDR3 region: CSARRTGGLNQPQHF. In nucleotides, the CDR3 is TGCAGTGCTAGAAGGACAGGGGGACTCAATCAGCCCCAGCATTTT.

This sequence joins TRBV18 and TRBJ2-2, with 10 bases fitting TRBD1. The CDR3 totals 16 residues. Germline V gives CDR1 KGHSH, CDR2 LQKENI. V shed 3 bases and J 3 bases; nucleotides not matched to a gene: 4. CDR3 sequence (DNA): TGTGCCAGCTCACCCGACAGGGGGCTACACACCGGGGAGCTGTTTTTT. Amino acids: CASSPDRGLHTGELFF.

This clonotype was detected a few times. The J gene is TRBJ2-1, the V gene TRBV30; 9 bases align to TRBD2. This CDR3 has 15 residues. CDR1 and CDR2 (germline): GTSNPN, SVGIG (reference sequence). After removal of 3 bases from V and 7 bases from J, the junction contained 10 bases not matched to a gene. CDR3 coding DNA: TGTGCCTGGAGCCGTCTAGCGGGACCGGGGAATGAGCAGTTCTTC. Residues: CAWSRLAGPGNEQFF.

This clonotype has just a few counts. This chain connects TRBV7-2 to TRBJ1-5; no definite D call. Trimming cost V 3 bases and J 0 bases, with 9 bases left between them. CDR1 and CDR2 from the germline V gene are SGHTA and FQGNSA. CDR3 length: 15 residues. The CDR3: CASSFGRNSNQPQHF. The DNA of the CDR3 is TGTGCCAGCAGCTTCGGGAGGAATAGCAATCAGCCCCAGCATTTT.

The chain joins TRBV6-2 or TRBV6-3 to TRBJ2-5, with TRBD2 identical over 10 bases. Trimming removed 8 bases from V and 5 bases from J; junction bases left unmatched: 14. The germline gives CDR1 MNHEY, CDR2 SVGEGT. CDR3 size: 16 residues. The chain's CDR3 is CASSPLLAGPLETQYF. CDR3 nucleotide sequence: TGTGCCAGCTCCCCCCTACTAGCGGGGCCGCTCGAGACCCAGTACTTC.

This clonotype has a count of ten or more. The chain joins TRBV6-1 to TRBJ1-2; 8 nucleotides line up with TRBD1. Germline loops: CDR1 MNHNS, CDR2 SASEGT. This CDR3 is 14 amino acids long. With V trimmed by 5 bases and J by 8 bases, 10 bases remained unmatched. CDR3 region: CASSLNGQGHGYTF. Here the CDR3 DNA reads TGTGCCAGCAGTCTCAATGGACAGGGCCACGGCTACACCTTC.

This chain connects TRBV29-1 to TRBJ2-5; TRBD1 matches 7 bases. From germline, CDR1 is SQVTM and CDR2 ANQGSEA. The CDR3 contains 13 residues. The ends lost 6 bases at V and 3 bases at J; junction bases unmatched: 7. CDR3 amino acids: CSVTGQDKETQYF. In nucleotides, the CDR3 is TGCAGCGTCACCGGACAGGACAAAGAGACCCAGTACTTC. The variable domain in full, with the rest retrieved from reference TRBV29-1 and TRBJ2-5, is SAVISQKPSRDICQRGTSLTIQCQVDSQVTMMFWYRQQPGQSLTLIATANQGSEATYESGFVIDKFPISRPNLTFSTLTVSNMSPEDSSIYLCSVTGQDKETQYFGPGTRLLVL.

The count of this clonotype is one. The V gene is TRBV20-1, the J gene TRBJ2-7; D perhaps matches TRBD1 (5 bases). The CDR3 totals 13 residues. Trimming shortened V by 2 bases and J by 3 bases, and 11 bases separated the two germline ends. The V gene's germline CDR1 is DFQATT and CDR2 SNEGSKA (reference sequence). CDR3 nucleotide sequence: TGCAGTGCTAGACCCCCAAGGGGCTACGAGCAGTACTTC. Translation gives CSARPPRGYEQYF.

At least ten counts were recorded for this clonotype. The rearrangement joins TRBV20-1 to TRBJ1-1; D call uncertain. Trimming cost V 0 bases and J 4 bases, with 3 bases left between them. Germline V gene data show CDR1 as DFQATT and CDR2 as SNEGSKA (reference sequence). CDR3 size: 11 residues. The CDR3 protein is CSAREVTEAFF. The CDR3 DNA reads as TGCAGTGCTAGAGAAGTCACTGAAGCTTTCTTT.

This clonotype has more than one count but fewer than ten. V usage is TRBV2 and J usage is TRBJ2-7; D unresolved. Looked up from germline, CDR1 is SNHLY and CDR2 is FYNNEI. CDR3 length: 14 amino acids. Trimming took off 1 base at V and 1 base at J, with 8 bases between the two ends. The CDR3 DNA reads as TGTGCCAGCAGTGAAGTGGTTGGATCCTACGAGCAGTACTTC. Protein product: CASSEVVGSYEQYF.

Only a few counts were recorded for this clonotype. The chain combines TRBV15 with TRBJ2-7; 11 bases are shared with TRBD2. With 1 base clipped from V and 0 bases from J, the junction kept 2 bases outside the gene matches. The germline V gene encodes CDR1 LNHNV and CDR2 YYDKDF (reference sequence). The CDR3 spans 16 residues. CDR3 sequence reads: CATSRGLAGPSYEQYF. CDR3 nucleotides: TGTGCCACCAGCAGAGGACTAGCGGGACCCTCCTACGAGCAGTACTTC.

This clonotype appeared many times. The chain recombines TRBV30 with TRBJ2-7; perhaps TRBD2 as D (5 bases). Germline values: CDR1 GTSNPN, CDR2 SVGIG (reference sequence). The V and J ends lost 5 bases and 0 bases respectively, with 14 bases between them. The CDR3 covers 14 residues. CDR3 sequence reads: CAWDKKRLSYEQYF. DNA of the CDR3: TGTGCCTGGGATAAAAAGCGGCTCTCCTACGAGCAGTACTTC.

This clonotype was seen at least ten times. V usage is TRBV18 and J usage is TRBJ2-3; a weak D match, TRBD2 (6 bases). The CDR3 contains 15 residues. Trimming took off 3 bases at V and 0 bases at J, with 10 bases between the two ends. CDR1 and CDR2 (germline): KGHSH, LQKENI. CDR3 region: CASSPWGTSTDTQYF. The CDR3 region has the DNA TGTGCCAGCTCACCCTGGGGGACTAGCACAGATACGCAGTATTTT.

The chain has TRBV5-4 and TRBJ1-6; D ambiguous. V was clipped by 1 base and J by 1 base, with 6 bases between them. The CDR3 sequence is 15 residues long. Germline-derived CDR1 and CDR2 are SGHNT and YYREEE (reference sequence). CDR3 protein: CASSLSGSYNSPLHF. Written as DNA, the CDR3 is TGTGCCAGCAGCTTGAGTGGGTCCTATAATTCACCCCTCCACTTT.

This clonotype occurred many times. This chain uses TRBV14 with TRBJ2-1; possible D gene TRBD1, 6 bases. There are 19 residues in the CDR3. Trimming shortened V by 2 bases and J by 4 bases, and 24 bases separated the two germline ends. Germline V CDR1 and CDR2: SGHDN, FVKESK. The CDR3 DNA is TGTGCCAGCAGCCAACCACCGGGACACTGGTACAAAGGGTACAATGAGCAGTTCTTC. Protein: CASSQPPGHWYKGYNEQFF.

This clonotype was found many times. This CDR3 reads CASSRAGGPNEQFF. In DNA form, the CDR3 reads TGTGCCAGCAGCCGAGCGGGAGGGCCGAATGAGCAGTTCTTC. The chain joins TRBV11-1 to TRBJ2-1; TRBD2 matches 10 bases. Germline assignment: CDR1 SGHAT and CDR2 FQDESV (reference sequence). Trimming took 5 bases from V and 7 from J; bases not matched to a gene: 5. This CDR3 is 14 amino acids long.

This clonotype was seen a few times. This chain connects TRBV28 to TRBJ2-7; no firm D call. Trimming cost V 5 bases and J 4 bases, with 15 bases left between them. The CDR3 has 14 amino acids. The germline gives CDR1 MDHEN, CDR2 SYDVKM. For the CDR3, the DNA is TGTGCCAGCAGTCAAGAATTGGGTACGTACGAGCAGTACTTC. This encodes CASSQELGTYEQYF.